Below are 15 T cell receptor beta chains sequenced from a single sample in a study of blood T cell repertoires in COVID-19. The data were produced by immunoSEQ multiplex PCR, yet TCRdb's version contains in-frame clones alone and is incomplete. The data hold tens of thousands of clones, with 85% to 95% observed a single time. Input material: peripheral blood. Every receptor here comes from a man in his 60s with active or convalescent COVID-19.

This chain joins TRBV29-1 and TRBJ1-4; no reliable D call. The CDR3 has 14 amino acids. Germline V gene data show CDR1 as SQVTM and CDR2 as ANQGSEA. V gave up 1 base and J gave up 9 bases, with 15 bases separating them. CDR3 amino acids: CSVEVGRQAKKLFF. The CDR3 bases are TGCAGCGTTGAAGTTGGGAGGCAGGCCAAAAAACTGTTTTTT.

The V call is TRBV7-3, the J call TRBJ2-3, with 11 nucleotides matching TRBD1. Germline CDR1 SGHTA, CDR2 FQGTGA. With 1 base clipped from V and 4 bases from J, the junction kept 1 base outside the gene matches. The CDR3 has 15 residues. As DNA, the CDR3 is TGTGCCAGCAGCTTAAGGGGACAGGGGGCAGATACGCAGTATTTT. Amino acids: CASSLRGQGADTQYF. Together with reference TRBV7-3 and TRBJ2-3, the CDR3 gives the full variable domain: GAGVSQTPSNKVTEKGKYVELRCDPISGHTALYWYRQSLGQGPEFLIYFQGTGAADDSGLPNDRFFAVRPEGSVSTLKIQRTERGDSAVYLCASSLRGQGADTQYFGPGTRLTVL.

The J gene is TRBJ1-2, the V gene TRBV18; 7 nucleotides match TRBD1. Germline V gene data show CDR1 as KGHSH and CDR2 as LQKENI. The V segment lost 5 bases and the J segment 4 bases; nucleotides outside the gene matches: 4. This CDR3 region has 13 residues. CDR3 sequence: CASSTGTVYGYTF. In DNA form, the CDR3 reads TGTGCCAGCTCAACCGGGACAGTCTATGGCTACACCTTC.

The chain employs TRBV19 and TRBJ2-3; D not certain. The CDR3 consists of 13 residues. V lost 5 bases to trimming and J lost 2 bases, with 8 bases between them. Germline V gene lookup returns CDR1 LNHDA and CDR2 SQIVND (reference sequence). The CDR3 region has the DNA TGTGCCAGTAGTCCACAGTTCACAGATACGCAGTATTTT. Its translation is CASSPQFTDTQYF.

J is TRBJ1-1 and V is TRBV24-1, with TRBD1 matching over 10 bases. CDR3 length: 19 amino acids. V lost 4 bases, J lost 3 bases, and 16 bases stayed unmatched. CDR1 KGHDR and CDR2 SFDVKD come from the germline V gene. DNA of the CDR3: TGTGCCACCAGTGACCCTCCGGGACAGGGGAGGATTTGGCACACTGAAGCTTTCTTT. Translating it yields CATSDPPGQGRIWHTEAFF.

In this sample, this clone turned up once. This sequence joins TRBV5-1 and TRBJ2-7; possibly TRBD2 for D (6 bases). Looked up from germline, CDR1 is SGHRS and CDR2 is YFSETQ. Between the trimmed V and J ends, which lost 2 bases and 2 bases, there was a span of 11 bases. There are 14 residues in the CDR3. CDR3 loop: CASSFLEGPYEQYF. CDR3 DNA: TGCGCCAGCAGCTTTCTGGAGGGACCCTACGAGCAGTACTTC.

This clone is a singleton in its sample. The chain links TRBV19 to TRBJ1-5; D is unresolved. V was shortened by 6 bases and J by 5 bases, with 8 bases between the two germline ends. This CDR3 contains 12 residues. Germline CDR1 reads LNHDA; CDR2 reads SQIVND (reference sequence). For the CDR3, the DNA is TGTGCCAGTAGGCCCGGGGATCAGCCCCAGCATTTT. Amino acids: CASRPGDQPQHF.

This clone was seen a single time. The chain carries TRBV11-2 and TRBJ1-1; D remains unclear. Germline CDR1 and CDR2: SGHAT and FQNNGV. V dropped 5 bases and J dropped 1 base, with 14 bases sitting between them. The CDR3 has 15 residues. CDR3 nucleotides: TGTGCCAGCAGCCCCCGGAGGACCTCGAACACTGAAGCTTTCTTT. It yields the protein CASSPRRTSNTEAFF.

V and J are TRBV28 and TRBJ2-3; 9 bases match TRBD1. V was clipped by 8 bases and J by 6 bases; unmatched bases: 12. Per the germline V gene, CDR1 is MDHEN and CDR2 is SYDVKM. This CDR3 has 15 residues. The CDR3 reads CASGGSGQGMDTQYF. The CDR3, as DNA: TGTGCCAGCGGAGGCTCGGGACAGGGAATGGATACGCAGTATTTT.

This rearrangement joins TRBV27 to TRBJ2-5, with a weak D call TRBD1 (6 bases). The CDR3 consists of 15 residues. Germline V lookup: CDR1 MNHEY, CDR2 SMNVEV (reference sequence). Trimming left V 5 bases short and J 9 bases short, with 22 bases between. The DNA for the CDR3 is TGTGCCAGCAGTCCGGGTGGCAGGGGATTGGGAGCCCAGTACTTC. Amino acid sequence: CASSPGGRGLGAQYF.

The chain employs TRBV30 and TRBJ1-4, with no clear D. Germline CDR1 reads GTSNPN; CDR2 reads SVGIG (reference sequence). This CDR3 contains 12 residues. With 6 bases removed from V and 4 bases from J, the gap between germline ends came to 9 bases. CDR3 region: CACHRGNEKLFF. DNA of the CDR3: TGTGCCTGCCACCGGGGTAATGAAAAACTGTTTTTT. The full variable domain, in which reference TRBV30 and TRBJ1-4 provide the parts outside the CDR3, is SQTIHQWPATLVQPVGSPLSLECTVEGTSNPNLYWYRQAAGRGLQLLFYSVGIGQISSEVPQNLSASRPQDRQFILSSKKLLLSDSGFYLCACHRGNEKLFFGSGTQLSVL.

About this clone: In the same sample, other DNA sequences code for this CDR3. The chain couples TRBV6-6 to TRBJ2-7, with 12 bases that match TRBD1. The CDR3 runs 15 residues. Germline V gene data show CDR1 as MNHNY and CDR2 as SVGAGI (reference sequence). The V and J ends lost 5 bases and 4 bases, in that order; junction bases with no gene match: 6. CDR3 amino acids: CASSRPGQGAYEQYF. CDR3 nucleotide sequence: TGTGCCAGCAGTAGACCGGGACAGGGGGCTTACGAGCAGTACTTC.

The chain joins TRBV11-3 to TRBJ2-1; 8 positions agree with TRBD1. The ends lost 5 bases at V and 12 bases at J; junction bases unmatched: 9. Looked up from germline, CDR1 is SGHNT and CDR2 is YENEEA. The CDR3 has 13 amino acids. This chain's CDR3 is CASSPRTGLPQFF. CDR3 nucleotides: TGTGCCAGCAGCCCCCGGACAGGGCTCCCGCAGTTCTTC.

This chain uses TRBV27 with TRBJ2-1; 12 bases align to TRBD2. CDR1 MNHEY and CDR2 SMNVEV come from the germline V gene (reference sequence). CDR3 length: 16 residues. Germline trimming cut 4 bases from V and 5 bases from J; bases unmatched to any gene: 6. Written as DNA, the CDR3 is TGTGCCAGCAGTTCGCTGACTAGCGGGAGCAACAATGAGCAGTTCTTC. Its protein is CASSSLTSGSNNEQFF.

The chain joins TRBV15 to TRBJ1-4; 9 nucleotides line up with TRBD1. CDR1 is LNHNV, CDR2 YYDKDF, per germline (reference sequence). Germline trimming cut 1 base from V and 3 bases from J; bases unmatched to any gene: 6. CDR3 length: 17 residues. CDR3 in DNA: TGTGCCACCAGCAGAGTAGTGGACAGGGGTGCTAATGAAAAACTGTTTTTT. Its translation is CATSRVVDRGANEKLFF.